The 31 T cell receptor beta chains below come from one sample, sequenced in a study of T cells after yellow fever vaccination. MiXCR, run by TCRdb on the 5' RACE reads, gives a single entry per CDR3 protein. This table has some 250,000 distinct CDR3 sequences, more than 3.5% appearing once. The input for sequencing was PBMCs, taken 15 days after the yellow fever booster vaccination. The origin of the receptors is a man aged 18 to 30 who received the YFV17D yellow fever vaccine.

Concerning this clonotype: It may be a read error: a sequence one base away is much more abundant. The V call is TRBV24-1, the J call TRBJ2-1; possibly TRBD1 or TRBD2 for D (6 bases each). The germline V and J ends were trimmed by 12 bases and 9 bases, with 14 bases remaining between them. The CDR3 is 11 amino acids. CDR1 KGHDR and CDR2 SFDVKD come from the germline V gene. The CDR3 DNA reads TGTGCCTCCTCGGGGGCAGGTGAGCAGTTCTTC. Translating gives CASSGAGEQFF.

This clonotype was picked up many times. CDR3 DNA: TGCGCCAGCAGCCAAGTGCTTAGCACAGATACGCAGTATTTT. Translated: CASSQVLSTDTQYF. The rearrangement uses TRBV4-1 and TRBJ2-3; D is unresolved. The CDR3 runs 14 residues. Germline CDR1 MGHRA, CDR2 YSYEKL. V shed 1 base and J shed 0 bases, with 5 bases lying between them.

This clonotype has a count of ten or more. This sequence joins TRBV20-1 and TRBJ1-1; TRBD1 might be the D (5 bases). Germline V gene sequence: CDR1 DFQATT, CDR2 SNEGSKA (reference sequence). The CDR3 has 15 residues. V lost 6 bases and J 7 bases, leaving 24 bases between the germline ends. CDR3 in amino acids: CSATPGRLVRGEAFF. The DNA of the CDR3 is TGCAGTGCCACGCCGGGACGTCTCGTGAGGGGTGAAGCTTTCTTT.

Many counts were recorded for this clonotype. V and J are TRBV7-9 and TRBJ2-2; D gene uncertain. The CDR3 spans 14 residues. Deletions cut 5 bases from V and 2 bases from J, with 9 bases between. Per germline, CDR1 SEHNR and CDR2 FQNEAQ (reference sequence). Here the CDR3 reads CASSVRVNTGELFF. The CDR3, as DNA: TGTGCCAGCAGCGTAAGGGTAAACACCGGGGAGCTGTTTTTT. Full variable domain (missing parts from reference TRBV7-9 and TRBJ2-2): DTGVSQNPRHKITKRGQNVTFRCDPISEHNRLYWYRQTLGQGPEFLTYFQNEAQLEKSRLLSDRFSAERPKGSFSTLEIQRTEQGDSAMYLCASSVRVNTGELFFGEGSRLTVL.

Ten or more counts support this clonotype. The chain is built from TRBV21-1 and TRBJ2-1; the tabulated D call, TRBD2, remains unverified against the DNA. TRBV21-1 is tagged as a pseudogene. The CDR3 covers 20 residues. The CDR3 DNA follows: TGTGCCAGCAGGAAAGGGCGGCAAGTTCCACCCCTAGCGGAATACAATGAGCAGTTCTTC. Translated: CASRKGRQVPPLAEYNEQFF.

This clonotype showed up many times. The rearrangement links TRBV20-1 to TRBJ2-3; 8 bases match TRBD2. V trimming: 5 bases; J trimming: 2 bases; junction bases outside the gene matches: 9. CDR1 is DFQATT and CDR2 is SNEGSKA in the germline V gene (reference sequence). The CDR3 contains 15 residues. The CDR3 loop reads CSASLTSGVTDTQYF. CDR3 in DNA: TGCAGTGCTTCTCTTACTAGCGGAGTCACAGATACGCAGTATTTT.

This clonotype occurred many times. The chain employs TRBV29-1 and TRBJ2-5; TRBD1 might be the D (5 bases). V shed 1 base and J shed 4 bases, with 16 bases lying between them. The CDR3 covers 15 residues. Germline values: CDR1 SQVTM, CDR2 ANQGSEA. CDR3 sequence (DNA): TGCAGCGTTGAAGTCGCGTCAGGGTGGCGAGAGACCCAGTACTTC. Amino acid sequence: CSVEVASGWRETQYF. Combining the CDR3 with reference TRBV29-1 and TRBJ2-5 gives the whole variable domain SAVISQKPSRDICQRGTSLTIQCQVDSQVTMMFWYRQQPGQSLTLIATANQGSEATYESGFVIDKFPISRPNLTFSTLTVSNMSPEDSSIYLCSVEVASGWRETQYFGPGTRLLVL.

This clonotype showed up many times. V gene TRBV12-3 or TRBV12-4 combines with J gene TRBJ1-4, with 7 bases aligning to TRBD1. V lost 5 bases and J lost 8; bases outside the gene matches: 5. This CDR3 has 13 amino acids. CDR3 sequence: CASSRGLQEKLFF. CDR3 DNA: TGTGCCAGCAGTAGGGGGCTGCAGGAAAAACTGTTTTTT.

This clonotype was picked up many times. V gene TRBV6-5 combines with J gene TRBJ2-5; 9 bases align to TRBD2. CDR3 length equals 16 residues. CDR1 and CDR2 (germline): MNHEY, SVGAGI. Losses at the gene ends were 0 bases for V and 4 bases for J; bases not matched to a gene: 6. The CDR3 reads CASSYSNPAGGETQYF. The CDR3 region has the DNA TGTGCCAGCAGTTACTCGAATCCAGCGGGGGGAGAGACCCAGTACTTC.

In this sample, this clonotype turned up many times. V gene TRBV20-1 combines with J gene TRBJ1-5, with a possible D match to TRBD1 (5 bases). The germline V and J ends were trimmed by 6 bases and 2 bases, with 14 bases remaining between them. This CDR3 is 14 amino acids long. Germline V gene data show CDR1 as DFQATT and CDR2 as SNEGSKA (reference sequence). The CDR3 region has the DNA TGCAGTGCCATGGACACCAAAGGCAATCAGCCCCAGCATTTT. Residues: CSAMDTKGNQPQHF.

This clonotype was seen repeatedly, ten times or more. The chain uses TRBV7-2 and TRBJ2-5; TRBD1 matches at 10 bases. The CDR3 loop spans 16 amino acids. V dropped 5 bases and J dropped 4; count of bases not matched to a gene: 10. The V gene's germline CDR1 is SGHTA and CDR2 FQGNSA. The CDR3 bases are TGTGCCAGCAGCGCCCGGGACAGGGGAATTCGAGAGACCCAGTACTTC. Amino acid sequence: CASSARDRGIRETQYF.

This clonotype was counted many times. V usage is TRBV7-2 and J usage is TRBJ1-1, with 10 bases matching TRBD1. V lost 5 bases, J lost 7 bases, and 7 bases stayed unmatched. The CDR3 consists of 14 residues. Looked up from germline, CDR1 is SGHTA and CDR2 is FQGNSA. The CDR3 sequence is CASSRDRGLDEAFF. As DNA, the CDR3 is TGTGCCAGCAGCAGAGACAGGGGGCTTGATGAAGCTTTCTTT. Full variable domain (rest looked up from reference TRBV7-2 and TRBJ1-1): GAGVSQSPSNKVTEKGKDVELRCDPISGHTALYWYRQSLGQGLEFLIYFQGNSAPDKSGLPSDRFSAERTGGSVSTLTIQRTQQEDSAVYLCASSRDRGLDEAFFGQGTRLTVV.

Only a few counts were recorded for this clonotype. This chain links TRBV4-1 with TRBJ1-5; the D gene is possibly TRBD1 (5 bases). Per the germline V gene, CDR1 is MGHRA and CDR2 is YSYEKL. V was trimmed by 4 bases and J by 4 bases, leaving 14 bases between them. The length of the CDR3 is 15 residues. Here the CDR3 DNA reads TGCGCCAGCAGCCCAAGTGGGACTCCAAATCAGCCCCAGCATTTT. This encodes CASSPSGTPNQPQHF.

There are many counts of this clonotype. This sequence joins TRBV7-2 and TRBJ2-2, with D unclear. Between the trimmed V and J ends, which lost 3 bases and 6 bases, there was a span of 8 bases. Looked up from germline, CDR1 is SGHTA and CDR2 is FQGNSA. The length of the CDR3 is 13 residues. The CDR3 here is CASSFKGSGELFF. The CDR3 nucleotides are TGTGCCAGCAGCTTTAAAGGGTCCGGGGAGCTGTTTTTT.

This clonotype was seen at least ten times. J is TRBJ2-7 and V is TRBV18; D may correspond to TRBD1 or TRBD2 (6 bases each). The CDR3 extends over 14 amino acids. Germline V gives CDR1 KGHSH, CDR2 LQKENI. With 6 bases removed from V and 5 bases from J, the gap between germline ends came to 17 bases. The CDR3 loop is CASSVSSGGNEQYV. The CDR3 DNA reads TGTGCCAGCTCCGTCTCGTCCGGGGGCAACGAGCAGTACGTC.

This clonotype has a count of ten or more. The chain combines TRBV5-1 with TRBJ2-3, with D maybe TRBD1 (5 bases). The CDR3 extends over 14 amino acids. The V gene lost 4 bases and the J gene lost 2 bases, with 11 bases spanning the gap. The V gene's germline CDR1 is SGHRS and CDR2 YFSETQ. Here the CDR3 reads CASSRQGLTDTQYF. The CDR3 region has the DNA TGCGCCAGCAGCCGGCAGGGCCTCACAGATACGCAGTATTTT.

This clonotype was seen a few times. This chain uses TRBV10-3 with TRBJ1-2, with 9 bases matching TRBD1. The ends lost 3 bases at V and 8 bases at J; junction bases unmatched: 10. The CDR3 extends over 15 amino acids. Per germline, CDR1 ENHRY and CDR2 SYGVKD. For the CDR3, the DNA is TGTGCCATCAGTGATCCCCGGGACAGGGCGGGAGGCTACACCTTC. Amino acids: CAISDPRDRAGGYTF.

This clonotype appeared a few times. The gene calls are TRBV5-1 and TRBJ1-2, with D perhaps matching TRBD1 (5 bases). Trimming left V 6 bases short and J 5 bases short, with 35 bases between. The CDR3 has 20 amino acids. The V gene's germline CDR1 is SGHRS and CDR2 YFSETQ. The CDR3 here is CASTVVGGVSTGPNMYGYTF. The CDR3 DNA reads as TGCGCCAGCACTGTTGTTGGGGGAGTCAGTACCGGTCCCAACATGTATGGCTACACCTTC.

The sample holds many counts of this clonotype. The genes are TRBV25-1 and TRBJ2-5, with D tentatively TRBD1 (5 bases). The CDR3 loop spans 14 amino acids. Trimming stripped 1 base from V and 3 bases from J, with 9 bases between. From germline, CDR1 is MGHDK and CDR2 SYGVNS. CDR3 in amino acids: CASSEFQGKETQYF. The CDR3 coding sequence is TGTGCCAGCAGTGAATTCCAGGGAAAAGAGACCCAGTACTTC.

This clonotype was counted at least ten times. The J gene is TRBJ1-4, the V gene TRBV7-2; tentative D call: TRBD1 (6 bases). Trimming pared 7 bases from V and 3 bases from J, leaving 18 bases between. Germline CDR1 and CDR2: SGHTA and FQGNSA. The CDR3 contains 16 residues. The CDR3 is CASTPSGGAANEKLFF. The CDR3 DNA reads TGTGCCAGCACCCCCAGTGGGGGGGCGGCTAATGAAAAACTGTTTTTT. The full variable domain, with the rest looked up from reference TRBV7-2 and TRBJ1-4, is GAGVSQSPSNKVTEKGKDVELRCDPISGHTALYWYRQSLGQGLEFLIYFQGNSAPDKSGLPSDRFSAERTGGSVSTLTIQRTQQEDSAVYLCASTPSGGAANEKLFFGSGTQLSVL.

The CDR3 DNA reads as TGCGCCAGCAGTGAGTCCCGGACCTATGGCTACACCTTC. It codes for CASSESRTYGYTF. The rearrangement links TRBV10-1 to TRBJ1-2; D gene ambiguous. Trimming pared 0 bases from V and 4 bases from J, leaving 6 bases between. CDR1 and CDR2 (germline): WNHNN, SYGVQD (reference sequence). This CDR3 has 13 amino acids.

This clonotype was observed at least ten times. The chain uses TRBV5-1 and TRBJ1-2; 7 bases fit TRBD1. Trimming took 4 bases from V and 2 from J; bases not matched to a gene: 2. From germline, CDR1 is SGHRS and CDR2 YFSETQ. The CDR3 contains 13 residues. This chain's CDR3 is CASSEGANYGYTF. Here the CDR3 DNA reads TGCGCCAGCAGCGAGGGGGCGAACTATGGCTACACCTTC. The whole variable domain, remainder taken from reference TRBV5-1 and TRBJ1-2, is KAGVTQTPRYLIKTRGQQVTLSCSPISGHRSVSWYQQTPGQGLQFLFEYFSETQRNKGNFPGRFSGRQFSNSRSEMNVSTLELGDSALYLCASSEGANYGYTFGSGTRLTVV.

This clonotype was seen repeatedly, ten times or more. This sequence joins TRBV28 and TRBJ2-7, with TRBD1 identical over 11 bases. Looked up from germline, CDR1 is MDHEN and CDR2 is SYDVKM. The CDR3 has 16 amino acids. The J segment lost 5 bases and the V segment lost 5 bases, leaving 11 bases of the junction unmatched. This chain's CDR3 is CASSPPPGQGVNEQYV. CDR3 sequence (DNA): TGTGCCAGCAGTCCCCCCCCGGGACAGGGGGTAAACGAGCAGTACGTC.

This clonotype was detected many times. The chain has TRBV11-2 and TRBJ2-1, with D perhaps matching TRBD1 or TRBD2 (5 bases each). The V end was cut by 7 bases, the J end by 8 bases, with 18 bases between. The V gene's germline CDR1 is SGHAT and CDR2 FQNNGV. This CDR3 is built from 14 residues. CDR3 sequence: CASTYERGQDEQFF. DNA for the CDR3: TGTGCCAGCACGTATGAGAGGGGCCAGGATGAGCAGTTCTTC.

This clonotype showed up many times. CDR3 sequence (DNA): TGCGCCAGCAGCTCGATGGGGAACCAAGAGACCCAGTACTTC. It translates to CASSSMGNQETQYF. The chain carries TRBV5-1 and TRBJ2-5; D is undetermined. The CDR3 has 14 residues. Between the trimmed V and J ends, which lost 3 bases and 0 bases, there was a span of 9 bases. Germline CDR1 and CDR2: SGHRS and YFSETQ.

This clonotype showed up many times. CDR3 residues: CASSYPDRPEPNYEQYV. The CDR3 DNA reads as TGTGCCAGCAGCTATCCAGACAGGCCGGAACCCAACTACGAGCAGTACGTC. This chain links TRBV21-1 with TRBJ2-7; the table gives TRBD1 as D, unverified against the DNA. TRBV21-1 is recorded as a pseudogene. The CDR3 loop spans 17 amino acids.

This clonotype came up many times. The chain uses TRBV7-3 and TRBJ2-5; D unresolved. The CDR3 length is 13 residues. Per germline, CDR1 SGHTA and CDR2 FQGTGA. Trimming removed 5 bases from V and 5 bases from J, with 12 bases in between. The CDR3 region is CASSLGFGETQYF. CDR3 sequence (DNA): TGTGCCAGCAGCCTCGGTTTCGGGGAGACCCAGTACTTC.

This clonotype has ten or more counts. The chain is built from TRBV3-1 and TRBJ2-5, with a tentative D call TRBD2 (5 bases). V was shortened by 4 bases and J by 5 bases, with 26 bases between the two germline ends. Germline lookup yields CDR1 LGHDT and CDR2 YNNKEL (reference sequence). This CDR3 is 18 amino acids long. The CDR3 sequence: CASSRKTLGNFIGETQYF. The DNA for the CDR3 is TGTGCCAGCAGCCGAAAGACACTCGGGAATTTCATCGGGGAGACCCAGTACTTC.

This clonotype came up many times. The chain is built from TRBV5-1 and TRBJ1-6; no definite D call. V was pared by 2 bases and J by 7 bases, with 7 bases between. The CDR3 extends over 13 amino acids. Germline assignment: CDR1 SGHRS and CDR2 YFSETQ. The CDR3, as DNA: TGCGCCAGCAGCTTTGGGATAAATTCACCCCTCCACTTT. Translating gives CASSFGINSPLHF.

Notes on this clonotype: A read error is possible here, since a much larger clone lies one base away. The rearrangement links TRBV7-9 to TRBJ2-5, with 9 bases lining up with TRBD2. Germline assignment: CDR1 SEHNR and CDR2 FQNEAQ (reference sequence). The CDR3 has 13 residues. Trimming removed 8 bases from V and 8 bases from J; junction bases left unmatched: 9. The chain's CDR3 is CASGSGGMDTQYF. For the CDR3, the DNA is TGTGCCAGCGGGAGCGGGGGGATGGATACCCAGTACTTC.

This clonotype was counted many times. This chain's CDR3 is CASSPGTLNSYEQYV. CDR3 nucleotide sequence: TGCGCCAGCAGTCCTGGGACCCTCAACTCCTACGAGCAGTACGTC. This rearrangement joins TRBV23-1 to TRBJ2-7; D could derive from TRBD1 or TRBD2 (5 bases each). TRBV23-1 is assigned to the ORF class and has an uncertain function. This CDR3 is built from 15 residues. V lost 4 bases to trimming and J lost 0 bases, with 13 bases between them.